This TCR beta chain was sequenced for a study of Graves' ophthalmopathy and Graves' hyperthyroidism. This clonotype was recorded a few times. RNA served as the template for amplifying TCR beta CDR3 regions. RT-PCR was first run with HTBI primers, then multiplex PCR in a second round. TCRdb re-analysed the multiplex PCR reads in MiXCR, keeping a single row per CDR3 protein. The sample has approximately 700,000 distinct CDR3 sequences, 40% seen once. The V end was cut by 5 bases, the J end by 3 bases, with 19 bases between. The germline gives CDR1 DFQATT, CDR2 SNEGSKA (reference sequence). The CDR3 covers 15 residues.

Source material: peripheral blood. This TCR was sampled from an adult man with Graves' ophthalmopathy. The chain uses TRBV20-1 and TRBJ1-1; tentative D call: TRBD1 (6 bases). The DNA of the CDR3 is TGCAGTGCTCCCCCTGGCAGGGGATTGGACACTGAAGCTTTCTTT. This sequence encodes CSAPPGRGLDTEAFF.